The present T cell receptor (beta chain) was sequenced within a study of T cells of healthy individuals. TCRdb analysed the 5' RACE reads with MiXCR anew, one entry per CDR3 protein. In the table there are tens of thousands of distinct CDR3 sequences, about 14% of which are singletons. J gave up 1 base and V 4 bases, and 4 bases lay outside the gene matches. Germline-derived CDR1 and CDR2 are MNHEY and SVGEGT. The CDR3 totals 15 residues. The rearrangement joins TRBV6-2 or TRBV6-3 to TRBJ2-3; 8 nucleotides align to TRBD2. The receptor was derived from a human donor in good health. The chain's CDR3 is CASSSRRGGTDTQYF. The CDR3, as DNA: TGTGCCAGCAGTTCTCGGCGGGGGGGCACAGATACGCAGTATTTT.